The 11 T cell receptor beta chains listed next were all sequenced from one sample in a study of CD8 T cells in Susac syndrome. The authors reverse transcribed roughly 0.5 to 1 ug RNA with random hexamers. TCRdb independently ran MiXCR on the immunoSEQ multiplex PCR reads; one entry per CDR3 protein. The table has roughly 330,000 distinct CDR3 sequences, about 90% seen once. Sequencing input: CD4+ T cells from PBMCs. These receptor sequences come from a human donor with multiple sclerosis.

The genes are TRBV12-3 or TRBV12-4 and TRBJ1-3; D is uncertain. Trimming pared 5 bases from V and 0 bases from J, leaving 20 bases between. The CDR3 loop spans 18 amino acids. The CDR3 sequence is CASSARLRTRLSGNTIYF. The CDR3 nucleotides read TGTGCCAGCAGTGCCCGACTCAGAACCCGACTCTCTGGAAACACCATATATTTT.

The chain couples TRBV5-1 to TRBJ1-3, with 7 bases lining up with TRBD1. This CDR3 region has 16 residues. Germline values: CDR1 SGHRS, CDR2 YFSETQ. With V trimmed by 4 bases and J by 2 bases, 9 bases remained unmatched. The CDR3, as DNA: TGCGCCAGCAGCCTCGAGGGGGCGCGACCTGGAAACACCATATATTTT. Residues: CASSLEGARPGNTIYF.

The chain joins TRBV18 to TRBJ2-5, with 8 bases lining up with TRBD1. Losses at the gene ends were 2 bases for V and 3 bases for J; bases not matched to a gene: 2. The CDR3 totals 14 residues. Germline V gene lookup returns CDR1 KGHSH and CDR2 LQKENI. The CDR3 bases are TGTGCCAGCTCACCAGGGACAGGAGAAGAGACCCAGTACTTC. This encodes CASSPGTGEETQYF.

The chain combines TRBV5-1 with TRBJ2-7, with 7 nucleotides matching TRBD1. This CDR3 contains 15 residues. V shed 5 bases and J 0 bases; nucleotides not matched to a gene: 8. CDR1 and CDR2 from the germline V gene are SGHRS and YFSETQ. The chain's CDR3 is CASRPTGTDSYEQYF. CDR3 nucleotides: TGCGCCAGCAGGCCTACCGGGACAGACTCCTACGAGCAGTACTTC.

The J gene is TRBJ2-7, the V gene TRBV6-6; possibly TRBD1 or TRBD2 for D (5 bases each). Per germline, CDR1 MNHNY and CDR2 SVGAGI (reference sequence). The V gene lost 5 bases and the J gene lost 6 bases, with 17 bases spanning the gap. This CDR3 spans 14 amino acids. The CDR3 protein is CASSQRRGFSEQYF. CDR3 nucleotide sequence: TGTGCCAGCAGTCAGAGACGGGGCTTTTCCGAGCAGTACTTC.

This chain connects TRBV14 to TRBJ2-5; tentatively, D is TRBD1 or TRBD2 (5 bases each). The germline V and J ends were trimmed by 1 base and 5 bases, with 11 bases remaining between them. There are 14 residues in the CDR3. CDR1 and CDR2 from the germline V gene are SGHDN and FVKESK. The CDR3 loop reads CASSQAGPGETQYF. The CDR3 coding sequence is TGTGCCAGCAGCCAAGCGGGGCCAGGGGAGACCCAGTACTTC.

This sequence joins TRBV3-1 and TRBJ2-7; weak D call: TRBD1 (7 bases). CDR3 size: 15 residues. V lost 2 bases to trimming and J lost 6 bases, with 17 bases between them. Per germline, CDR1 LGHDT and CDR2 YNNKEL (reference sequence). The CDR3 region has the DNA TGTGCCAGCAGCCAACTCCTCAGGGGGGCGACCGAGCAGTACTTC. Encoded protein: CASSQLLRGATEQYF.

V usage is TRBV12-3 or TRBV12-4 and J usage is TRBJ1-6, with D possibly matching TRBD1 (5 bases). CDR3 size: 15 residues. Trimming pared 11 bases from V and 5 bases from J, leaving 19 bases between. The CDR3 sequence: CAPSPPRRDNSPLHF. The CDR3 coding sequence is TGTGCCCCGTCCCCCCCACGCAGGGATAATTCACCCCTCCACTTT.

This chain uses TRBV7-2 with TRBJ2-7; 9 positions agree with TRBD2. The CDR3 has 15 amino acids. V gave up 6 bases and J gave up 4 bases; unmatched junction bases: 10. Germline values: CDR1 SGHTA, CDR2 FQGNSA. CDR3 in amino acids: CASRMSGGSSYEQYF. The CDR3 DNA follows: TGTGCCAGCAGGATGAGCGGGGGGTCGTCTTACGAGCAGTACTTC.

The chain carries TRBV24-1 and TRBJ2-3; 9 bases fit TRBD1. Germline CDR1 and CDR2: KGHDR and SFDVKD. CDR3 size: 15 residues. V gave up 4 bases and J gave up 4 bases; unmatched junction bases: 5. The CDR3, as DNA: TGTGCCACCAGTGACCCGGGACAGGGTTCAGATACGCAGTATTTT. Translated: CATSDPGQGSDTQYF.

The gene calls are TRBV11-2 and TRBJ1-3; maybe TRBD1 (5 bases). CDR1 is SGHAT and CDR2 is FQNNGV in the germline V gene. V lost 2 bases, J lost 0 bases, and 11 bases lay in between. The CDR3 covers 16 residues. The CDR3 DNA reads as TGTGCCAGCAGCTTATTAACAGGCTTCTCTGGAAACACCATATATTTT. It yields the protein CASSLLTGFSGNTIYF.